This T cell receptor beta chain comes out of a study of control samples from healthy donors and cancer patients. Sequencing used immunoSEQ multiplex PCR; TCRdb keeps in-frame clones, though not all of them. Among about 140,000 clones listed, around 90% were seen once. The V and J ends lost 1 base and 6 bases respectively, with 11 bases between them. Per germline, CDR1 SEHNR and CDR2 FQNEAQ (reference sequence). The CDR3 totals 14 residues. This receptor was taken from a man younger than 30 in good health. V is TRBV7-9 and J is TRBJ2-3, with D tentatively TRBD2 (6 bases). Input material: blood. The CDR3 loop is CASSLDDRGDTQYF. CDR3 nucleotide sequence: TGTGCCAGCAGCTTAGACGACCGGGGGGATACGCAGTATTTT.